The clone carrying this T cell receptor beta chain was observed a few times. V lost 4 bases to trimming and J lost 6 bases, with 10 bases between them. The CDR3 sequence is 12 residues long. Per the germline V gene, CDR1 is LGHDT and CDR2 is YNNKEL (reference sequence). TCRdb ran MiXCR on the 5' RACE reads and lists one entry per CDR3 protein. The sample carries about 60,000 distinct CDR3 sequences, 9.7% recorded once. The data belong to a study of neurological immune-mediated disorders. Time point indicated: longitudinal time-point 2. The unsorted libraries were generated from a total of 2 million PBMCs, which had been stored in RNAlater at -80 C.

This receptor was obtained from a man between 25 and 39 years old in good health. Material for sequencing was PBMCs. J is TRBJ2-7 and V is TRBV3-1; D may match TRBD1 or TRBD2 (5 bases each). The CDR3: CASSRRGGEQYF. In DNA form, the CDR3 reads TGTGCCAGCAGCCGACGGGGCGGCGAGCAGTACTTC.